A selection of T cell receptor beta chains follows, all from one sample in a study of T cell changes during pregnancy in multiple sclerosis. Assay: immunoSEQ multiplex PCR; the TCRdb copy retains only in-frame clones and omits some. The repertoire holds 80,000 to 100,000 clones, with 85% to 95% as singletons. This sample comprised peripheral blood, obtained after pregnancy. The receptors derive from a female donor with multiple sclerosis, enrolled in a pregnancy study. The CDR3 runs from the conserved cysteine through the conserved F or W. Fields, in order: V gene, clone size, J gene, D gene, CDR3 DNA, CDR3 protein. D genes are given only for firm matches. Only some rows state a clone size, as once, few, many or a class for expanded clones.

v_call: TRBV11-2
clone_size: NA
j_call: TRBJ2-1
d_call: TRBD2
cdr3_nt: TGTGCCAGCAGCTCGGGACTAGCGGGAGTAAGGGATGAGCAGTTCTTC
cdr3_aa: CASSSGLAGVRDEQFF

v_call: TRBV14
clone_size: NA
j_call: TRBJ2-2
d_call: NA
cdr3_nt: TGTGCGCGACTGAACCTACTCACAGGGTTCGGGGAGCTGTTTTTT
cdr3_aa: CARLNLLTGFGELFF

v_call: TRBV14
clone_size: NA
j_call: TRBJ2-1
d_call: NA
cdr3_nt: TGTGCCAGCAGCCAAGGCCTGCAGGGCCTATATCCAACAAAAGGCACCTATGAGCAGTTCTTC
cdr3_aa: CASSQGLQGLYPTKGTYEQFF

v_call: TRBV10-1
clone_size: once
j_call: TRBJ2-3
d_call: NA
cdr3_nt: TGCGCCAGCACAGGACTTTCGTGCACAGATACGCAGTATTTT
cdr3_aa: CASTGLSCTDTQYF

v_call: TRBV29-1
clone_size: NA
j_call: TRBJ1-1
d_call: NA
cdr3_nt: TGCAGCGTTGTTACAGTTAACACTGAAGCTTTCTTT
cdr3_aa: CSVVTVNTEAFF

v_call: TRBV28
clone_size: NA
j_call: TRBJ2-1
d_call: TRBD2
cdr3_nt: TGTGCCAGCAGCCAAGCGGGGGTTAATGAGCAGTTCTTC
cdr3_aa: CASSQAGVNEQFF

v_call: TRBV7-6
clone_size: NA
j_call: TRBJ2-5
d_call: TRBD2
cdr3_nt: TGTGCCAGCAGCTTAGCGATTGCTAGCGGGAACCAAGAGACCCAGTACTTC
cdr3_aa: CASSLAIASGNQETQYF

v_call: TRBV27
clone_size: once
j_call: TRBJ2-7
d_call: TRBD2
cdr3_nt: TGTGCCAGCAGGGAAGCGGGAGCCTCCTCCTACGAGCAGTACTTC
cdr3_aa: CASREAGASSYEQYF

v_call: TRBV7-2
clone_size: NA
j_call: TRBJ2-1
d_call: TRBD2
cdr3_nt: TGTGCCAGCAGCCTCTGGACTAGCGGGAGGGTAAATGAGCAGTTCTTC
cdr3_aa: CASSLWTSGRVNEQFF

v_call: TRBV27
clone_size: NA
j_call: TRBJ2-1
d_call: TRBD2
cdr3_nt: TGTGCCAGCAGTTTATCGATCGGGAGGCTTAATGAGCAGTTCTTC
cdr3_aa: CASSLSIGRLNEQFF

v_call: TRBV29-1
clone_size: NA
j_call: TRBJ2-3
d_call: NA
cdr3_nt: TGCAGCGTTATGACAAGCACAGATACGCAGTATTTT
cdr3_aa: CSVMTSTDTQYF

v_call: TRBV7-6
clone_size: NA
j_call: TRBJ2-1
d_call: TRBD1
cdr3_nt: TGTGCCAGCAGCTTACCCGGGACAGGGAGTCTTGAGCAGTTCTTC
cdr3_aa: CASSLPGTGSLEQFF

v_call: TRBV7-7
clone_size: NA
j_call: TRBJ2-7
d_call: TRBD1
cdr3_nt: TGTGCCAGCAGCTCAGGACAGGGGACCTACGAGCAGTACTTC
cdr3_aa: CASSSGQGTYEQYF

v_call: TRBV6-5
clone_size: NA
j_call: TRBJ2-7
d_call: TRBD1
cdr3_nt: TGTGCCAGCAGTCGGACAGGGGTCCTTTACGAGCAGTACTTC
cdr3_aa: CASSRTGVLYEQYF

v_call: TRBV6-1
clone_size: NA
j_call: TRBJ2-3
d_call: NA
cdr3_nt: TGTGCCAGCAGTGAAGAAATAGGGGTGGGCACAGATACGCAGTATTTT
cdr3_aa: CASSEEIGVGTDTQYF

v_call: TRBV19
clone_size: NA
j_call: TRBJ2-2
d_call: NA
cdr3_nt: TGTGCCAGTAGTTCCCTGGACTATTCCACCGGGGAGCTGTTTTTT
cdr3_aa: CASSSLDYSTGELFF

v_call: TRBV18
clone_size: NA
j_call: TRBJ2-1
d_call: NA
cdr3_nt: TGTGCCAGCTCACCACCGAGGCGAAGCCTCTCCTACAATGAGCAGTTCTTC
cdr3_aa: CASSPPRRSLSYNEQFF

v_call: TRBV5-1
clone_size: NA
j_call: TRBJ1-1
d_call: TRBD1
cdr3_nt: TGCGCCAGCAGCTTGGACAGGGGAGGAACTGAAGCTTTCTTT
cdr3_aa: CASSLDRGGTEAFF

v_call: TRBV5-1
clone_size: NA
j_call: TRBJ1-1
d_call: NA
cdr3_nt: TGCGCCAGCAGCTTGCAGGGGTGGGGGAACACTGAAGCTTTCTTT
cdr3_aa: CASSLQGWGNTEAFF

v_call: TRBV18
clone_size: NA
j_call: TRBJ2-5
d_call: NA
cdr3_nt: TGTGCCAGCTCCTATCAACAAGAGACCCAGTACTTC
cdr3_aa: CASSYQQETQYF

v_call: TRBV7-9
clone_size: once
j_call: TRBJ2-5
d_call: TRBD2
cdr3_nt: TGTGCCAGCAGCTCCGGACATAGCGGGACTTTTAGAGAGACCCAGTACTTC
cdr3_aa: CASSSGHSGTFRETQYF

v_call: TRBV4-3
clone_size: once
j_call: TRBJ2-5
d_call: TRBD2
cdr3_nt: TGCGCCAGCAGCCAAGGGACGGGAGGAGAGACCCAGTACTTC
cdr3_aa: CASSQGTGGETQYF

v_call: TRBV9
clone_size: NA
j_call: TRBJ1-2
d_call: TRBD1
cdr3_nt: TGTGCCAGCAGCGTTGCGGACAGGGTAATAGGCTACACCTTC
cdr3_aa: CASSVADRVIGYTF

v_call: TRBV2
clone_size: NA
j_call: TRBJ2-7
d_call: TRBD2
cdr3_nt: TGTGCCAGCAGAGAGGGACTAGCGGGAGGGTACGAGCAGTACTTC
cdr3_aa: CASREGLAGGYEQYF

v_call: TRBV5-4
clone_size: NA
j_call: TRBJ1-1
d_call: NA
cdr3_nt: TGTGCCAGCAGCTTGTATGGCATGAACACTGAAGCTTTCTTT
cdr3_aa: CASSLYGMNTEAFF

v_call: TRBV7-2
clone_size: once
j_call: TRBJ2-7
d_call: NA
cdr3_nt: TGTGCCAGCAGCCCGGGGTGGCCCTACGAGCAGTACTTC
cdr3_aa: CASSPGWPYEQYF

v_call: TRBV7-9
clone_size: NA
j_call: TRBJ2-3
d_call: TRBD2
cdr3_nt: TGTGCCAGCAGCCCTGGACTAGCGGTCACAGATACGCAGTATTTT
cdr3_aa: CASSPGLAVTDTQYF

v_call: TRBV5-1
clone_size: NA
j_call: TRBJ1-2
d_call: NA
cdr3_nt: TGCGCCAGCAGCCTAGGGACACCGGGGAGTAGCTATGGCTACACCTTC
cdr3_aa: CASSLGTPGSSYGYTF

v_call: TRBV4-3
clone_size: once
j_call: TRBJ2-7
d_call: NA
cdr3_nt: TGCGCCAGCAGCCAAGACCGATGGAGCTCCTACGAGCAGTACTTC
cdr3_aa: CASSQDRWSSYEQYF

v_call: TRBV7-9
clone_size: NA
j_call: TRBJ2-7
d_call: NA
cdr3_nt: TGTGCCAGCAACCCAGGGATTGGCTACGAGCAGTACTTC
cdr3_aa: CASNPGIGYEQYF

v_call: TRBV27
clone_size: NA
j_call: TRBJ1-1
d_call: TRBD1
cdr3_nt: TGTGCCAGCAGTTTGGGTGGACAGGGAACTGAAGCTTTCTTT
cdr3_aa: CASSLGGQGTEAFF

v_call: TRBV5-4
clone_size: NA
j_call: TRBJ2-3
d_call: TRBD2
cdr3_nt: TGTGCCAGCAGCTTGGGGACTAGCAAAGATACGCAGTATTTT
cdr3_aa: CASSLGTSKDTQYF

v_call: TRBV18
clone_size: NA
j_call: TRBJ2-7
d_call: TRBD1
cdr3_nt: TGTGCCAGCTCACTCCGGGACAGCAGCTACGAGCAGTACTTC
cdr3_aa: CASSLRDSSYEQYF